The source of this TCR beta chain is a study of shared clonotypes between healthy human individuals. The study enrolled healthy HIV-negative adults without recent acute infections or vaccinations as donors. Assay: immunoSEQ multiplex PCR; the TCRdb copy retains only in-frame clones and omits some. The table records under 600,000 clones, over 75% of them present only once. The CDR3 contains 16 residues. V dropped 8 bases and J dropped 5; count of bases not matched to a gene: 15. The germline V gene encodes CDR1 SNHLY and CDR2 FYNNEI. The TCR originated in a woman aged 40 to 49 in good health. Some clones in this sample may be carry-over from other donors' samples. Sequenced: PBMCs. This chain joins TRBV2 and TRBJ2-7; TRBD1 matches at 10 bases. CDR3 residues: CASSVRPGQGMHEQYF. The CDR3 coding sequence is TGTGCCAGCTCGGTACGTCCGGGACAGGGGATGCACGAGCAGTACTTC.